The rows below give T cell receptor beta chains drawn from one sample of a study of chemoradiotherapy in HPV16-positive cancers. Repertoires were generated with immunoSEQ multiplex PCR, while TCRdb's copy carries only in-frame clones and drops some. Among approximately 30,000 clones listed, more than 85% were seen once. Sequenced material: blood, taken from a patient who underwent chemoradiotherapy. The receptors come from a human donor with HPV-associated anogenital cancer. Both conserved end residues are part of each CDR3. The order of the fields is clone size, V gene, J gene, D gene, CDR3 protein, CDR3 DNA. The D gene is left open where the match is weak. Not all rows give a size; the values are once, few, many and, for expanded clones, a class.

>once|TRBV13|TRBJ2-2|-
CASSPAGPNTGELFF
TGTGCCAGCAGCCCGGCGGGCCCCAACACCGGGGAGCTGTTTTTT
>-|TRBV27|TRBJ2-3|TRBD1
CASRSGTGDNTDTQYF
TGTGCCAGCAGATCTGGGACAGGGGACAACACAGATACGCAGTATTTT
>-|TRBV5-1|TRBJ2-1|-
CASSLGGTSSSYNEQFF
TGCGCCAGCAGCTTGGGCGGGACTTCGAGCTCCTACAATGAGCAGTTCTTC
>-|TRBV5-1|TRBJ1-2|-
CASSSPAVESGYTF
TGCGCCAGCAGCTCGCCGGCAGTGGAGAGTGGCTACACCTTC
>few|TRBV7-9|TRBJ1-2|-
CASSLAGYGYTF
TGTGCCAGCAGCTTAGCGGGGTATGGCTACACCTTC
>-|TRBV11-2|TRBJ2-1|TRBD2
CASSLDLGGGYNEQFF
TGTGCCAGCAGCTTAGATCTCGGGGGGGGCTACAATGAGCAGTTCTTC
>-|TRBV10-1|TRBJ2-7|-
CASSEGIRGYEQYF
TGCGCCAGCAGTGAAGGGATCCGCGGCTACGAGCAGTACTTC
>-|TRBV14|TRBJ1-1|-
CASSQGPGRKGEAFF
TGTGCCAGCAGCCAAGGTCCGGGTAGGAAGGGTGAAGCTTTCTTT
>-|TRBV4-3|TRBJ1-5|-
CASSQDLGNSNQPQHF
TGCGCCAGCAGCCAAGATCTTGGGAATAGCAATCAGCCCCAGCATTTT
>-|TRBV9|TRBJ2-3|TRBD2
CASSVDSGGSSTDTQYF
TGTGCCAGCAGCGTAGACAGCGGGGGTTCTAGCACAGATACGCAGTATTTT
>once|TRBV6-5|TRBJ2-1|-
CASSYSFRPHEQFF
TGTGCCAGCAGTTACTCTTTCCGCCCTCATGAGCAGTTCTTC
>-|TRBV5-1|TRBJ1-4|-
CASRLKGGQANEKLFF
TGCGCCAGCAGGTTAAAGGGGGGTCAGGCTAATGAAAAACTGTTTTTT
>-|TRBV11-2|TRBJ1-5|-
CASSLDVSNQPQHF
TGTGCCAGCAGCTTGGACGTAAGCAATCAGCCCCAGCATTTT
>once|TRBV4-1|TRBJ2-7|-
CASSQGTIYEQYF
TGCGCCAGCAGCCAAGGGACTATCTACGAGCAGTACTTC
>-|TRBV6-6|TRBJ1-3|-
CASSYQDSNSGNTIYF
TGTGCCAGCAGTTACCAAGACAGCAACTCTGGAAACACCATATATTTT
>-|TRBV5-1|TRBJ2-5|-
CASSSLREETQYF
TGCGCCAGCAGCTCGTTAAGGGAGGAGACCCAGTACTTC
>-|TRBV6-1|TRBJ2-7|-
CASSELPFAREHF
TGTGCCAGCAGTGAATTGCCTTTTGCAAGGGAACACTTC
>-|TRBV28|TRBJ2-5|-
CASSPLGEVEETQYF
TGTGCCAGCAGCCCCCTGGGGGAGGTCGAAGAGACCCAGTACTTC
>once|TRBV6-5|TRBJ2-7|-
CASRVGYEQYF
TGTGCCAGCCGCGTAGGCTACGAGCAGTACTTC
>-|TRBV7-9|TRBJ2-5|-
CASSGREETQYF
TGTGCCAGCAGCGGTAGGGAGGAGACCCAGTACTTC
>once|TRBV11-2|TRBJ1-2|-
CASSSPRPGAHYGYTF
TGTGCCAGCAGCTCTCCCCGGCCCGGGGCCCACTATGGCTACACCTTC
>-|TRBV7-2|TRBJ2-3|-
CASSLDLGERYF
TGTGCCAGCAGCTTAGATTTGGGGGAGAGGTATTTT
>-|TRBV6-6|TRBJ2-5|-
CASSYRTEETQYF
TGTGCCAGCAGTTACCGGACAGAAGAGACCCAGTACTTC
>-|TRBV25-1|TRBJ1-6|-
CASSDFYNSPLHF
TGTGCCAGCAGTGATTTCTATAATTCACCCCTCCACTTT
>-|TRBV9|TRBJ2-7|TRBD1
CASSPLTGGDEQYF
TGTGCCAGCAGCCCCCTGACAGGGGGTGACGAGCAGTACTTC
>few|TRBV2|TRBJ2-2|-
CASSESGITNTGELFF
TGTGCCAGCAGTGAGAGCGGAATCACGAACACCGGGGAGCTGTTTTTT
>-|TRBV5-5|TRBJ2-3|-
CASSSPTLETQYF
TGTGCCAGCAGCTCCCCAACGCTAGAAACGCAGTATTTT
>-|TRBV5-3|TRBJ2-5|-
CARSLREETQYF
TGTGCCAGAAGCTTGAGGGAGGAGACCCAGTACTTC
>-|TRBV5-8|TRBJ2-3|TRBD2
CASSLLHSSGGLDTQYF
TGTGCCAGCAGCTTGCTCCATTCTAGCGGGGGGTTAGATACGCAGTATTTT
>-|TRBV7-9|TRBJ2-7|-
CASSSSRGLISYEQYF
TGTGCCAGCAGCTCTTCCAGGGGACTCATCTCCTACGAGCAGTACTTC
>few|TRBV28|TRBJ2-3|TRBD2
CASSLSAASGGTADTQYF
TGTGCCAGCAGTTTATCGGCCGCTAGCGGGGGGACAGCGGATACGCAGTATTTT
>-|TRBV20-1|TRBJ1-2|-
CSAWVYGYTF
TGCAGTGCATGGGTGTATGGCTACACCTTC
>-|TRBV10-3|TRBJ1-2|-
CAISDNRERVGYTF
TGTGCCATCAGTGATAACAGGGAGAGGGTCGGCTACACCTTC
>-|TRBV11-3|TRBJ2-5|-
CASSLCRWETQYF
TGTGCCAGCAGCTTATGTAGGTGGGAGACCCAGTACTTC
>once|TRBV5-1|TRBJ1-1|-
CASSLWPPGPNTEAFF
TGCGCCAGCAGCTTGTGGCCTCCGGGACCAAACACTGAAGCTTTCTTT
>-|TRBV11-1|TRBJ2-7|-
CASSLGWDTSYEQYF
TGTGCCAGCAGCTTAGGCTGGGACACTTCCTACGAGCAGTACTTC
>-|TRBV6-4|TRBJ2-3|-
CASSVEDASTDTQYF
TGTGCCAGCAGTGTCGAGGACGCTAGCACAGATACGCAGTATTTT
>-|TRBV7-9|TRBJ2-2|-
CASSFQDRPNTGELFF
TGTGCCAGCAGCTTTCAAGACAGGCCGAACACCGGGGAGCTGTTTTTT
>-|TRBV5-1|TRBJ1-2|TRBD1
CASSLDPGTGVGYGYTF
TGCGCCAGCAGTCTCGACCCCGGGACAGGGGTTGGCTATGGCTACACCTTC
>-|TRBV6-5|TRBJ2-1|-
CASSYRGPTYNEQFF
TGTGCCAGCAGTTACAGGGGCCCCACCTACAATGAGCAGTTCTTC
>-|TRBV6-6|TRBJ1-1|-
CASRLYTEAFF
TGTGCCAGCAGGTTATATACTGAAGCTTTCTTT
>-|TRBV7-6|TRBJ1-2|TRBD1
CASSLAGTGQAAYGYTF
TGTGCCAGCAGCTTAGCCGGGACAGGCCAAGCGGCGTATGGCTACACCTTC
>-|TRBV5-1|TRBJ1-4|-
CASSRAQNEKLFF
TGCGCCAGCAGCCGGGCGCAGAATGAAAAACTGTTTTTT
>-|TRBV14|TRBJ1-6|TRBD1
CASSRQGHSPLHF
TGTGCCAGCAGTCGACAGGGGCACTCACCCCTCCACTTT
>-|TRBV7-2|TRBJ2-5|-
CASSLSEETQYF
TGTGCCAGCAGCTTAAGCGAAGAGACCCAGTACTTC
>-|TRBV7-9|TRBJ1-3|-
CASSLVVLLPSTIYF
TGTGCCAGCAGCTTAGTCGTTTTACTGCCAAGCACCATATATTTT
>-|TRBV6-6|TRBJ1-5|TRBD1
CASRRDSSGNQPQHF
TGTGCCAGCAGACGGGACAGCTCCGGGAATCAGCCCCAGCATTTT
>-|TRBV11-2|TRBJ1-1|-
CASSLDLVTVAFF
TGTGCCAGCAGCTTAGATCTCGTGACAGTTGCTTTCTTT
>-|TRBV5-6|TRBJ1-4|-
CASSLGLGRGGEKLFF
TGTGCCAGCAGCTTGGGACTAGGGAGGGGTGGTGAAAAACTGTTTTTT